The 8 T cell receptor beta chains below all came from one sample that was sequenced in a study of beta chain features in type 1 diabetes. Sequencing targeted expressed TCRB transcripts, as all isolated RNA had been reverse transcribed. The repertoire was sequenced with immunoSEQ multiplex PCR; TCRdb's copy has only in-frame clones and lacks some. The sample yields a few hundred thousand clones, about 14% seen once. The material sequenced was naive CD4+ T cells from blood. The receptors shown here come from a woman younger than 35 in good health.

V gene TRBV7-9 combines with J gene TRBJ2-7, with D possibly being TRBD2 (6 bases). Germline V gene data show CDR1 as SEHNR and CDR2 as FQNEAQ (reference sequence). V gave up 4 bases and J gave up 4 bases, with 26 bases separating them. The CDR3 is 18 amino acids. The CDR3 DNA sequence: TGTGCCAGCAGCTCCAATAGGTTGGCAGGCGGGACCGGGTACGAGCAGTACTTC. Translating it yields CASSSNRLAGGTGYEQYF. The whole variable domain, filled in from reference TRBV7-9 and TRBJ2-7, reads DTGVSQNPRHKITKRGQNVTFRCDPISEHNRLYWYRQTLGQGPEFLTYFQNEAQLEKSRLLSDRFSAERPKGSFSTLEIQRTEQGDSAMYLCASSSNRLAGGTGYEQYFGPGTRLTVT.

The CDR3 nucleotides are TGTGCCAGCAGCCCGCGGACAGGACTCCAAGAGACCCAGTACTTC. Amino acids: CASSPRTGLQETQYF. The chain combines TRBV5-5 with TRBJ2-5; TRBD1 aligns across 7 bases. Germline V gene lookup returns CDR1 SGHKS and CDR2 YYEKEE (reference sequence). The trim removed 4 bases at V and 1 base at J, leaving 7 bases unmatched. There are 15 residues in the CDR3.

The chain recombines TRBV4-3 with TRBJ1-1; TRBD1 might be the D (5 bases). V shed 4 bases and J shed 1 base, with 10 bases lying between them. Germline V gene sequence: CDR1 LGHNA, CDR2 YSLEER. The CDR3 covers 14 residues. The CDR3 bases are TGCGCCAGCAGCCGTTCGGACAAGAACACTGAAGCTTTCTTT. It translates to CASSRSDKNTEAFF.

The chain employs TRBV7-3 and TRBJ1-1; 8 bases match TRBD1. The J segment lost 5 bases and the V segment lost 2 bases, leaving 4 bases of the junction unmatched. CDR1 and CDR2 (germline): SGHTA, FQGTGA. The CDR3 sequence is 14 residues long. Here the CDR3 reads CASSLGGTGTEAFF. The CDR3 DNA follows: TGTGCCAGCAGCTTAGGGGGGACAGGAACTGAAGCTTTCTTT.

This clone appeared a few times. The DNA for the CDR3 is TGTGCCAGCAGTCCCGCGGTTATCAGCAATCAGCCCCAGCATTTT. Translated, it gives CASSPAVISNQPQHF. The chain employs TRBV6-5 and TRBJ1-5; no definite D call. Trimming shortened V by 5 bases and J by 1 base, and 12 bases separated the two germline ends. CDR1 is MNHEY, CDR2 SVGAGI, per germline. The CDR3 has 15 residues.

This chain connects TRBV29-1 to TRBJ2-4; D gene unclear. V lost 0 bases and J lost 9, with 6 bases in between. The CDR3 runs to 11 residues. Germline loops: CDR1 SQVTM, CDR2 ANQGSEA. Written as DNA, the CDR3 is TGCAGCGTTGAAGATAATGTCATTCAGTACTTC. Translated: CSVEDNVIQYF.

This sequence joins TRBV7-2 and TRBJ2-7; D call uncertain. CDR1 and CDR2 from the germline V gene are SGHTA and FQGNSA. Trimming removed 4 bases from V and 3 bases from J, with 7 bases in between. The CDR3 contains 12 residues. The CDR3 sequence: CASSSYYYEQYF. The DNA of the CDR3 is TGTGCCAGCAGCTCATACTACTACGAGCAGTACTTC.

The V gene is TRBV11-2, the J gene TRBJ2-3; D is uncertain. Germline assignment: CDR1 SGHAT and CDR2 FQNNGV. With 1 base removed from V and 7 bases from J, the gap between germline ends came to 6 bases. The CDR3 is 12 residues long. CDR3 nucleotides: TGTGCCAGCAGCTTAGGGCTCTATACGCAGTATTTT. As protein: CASSLGLYTQYF.